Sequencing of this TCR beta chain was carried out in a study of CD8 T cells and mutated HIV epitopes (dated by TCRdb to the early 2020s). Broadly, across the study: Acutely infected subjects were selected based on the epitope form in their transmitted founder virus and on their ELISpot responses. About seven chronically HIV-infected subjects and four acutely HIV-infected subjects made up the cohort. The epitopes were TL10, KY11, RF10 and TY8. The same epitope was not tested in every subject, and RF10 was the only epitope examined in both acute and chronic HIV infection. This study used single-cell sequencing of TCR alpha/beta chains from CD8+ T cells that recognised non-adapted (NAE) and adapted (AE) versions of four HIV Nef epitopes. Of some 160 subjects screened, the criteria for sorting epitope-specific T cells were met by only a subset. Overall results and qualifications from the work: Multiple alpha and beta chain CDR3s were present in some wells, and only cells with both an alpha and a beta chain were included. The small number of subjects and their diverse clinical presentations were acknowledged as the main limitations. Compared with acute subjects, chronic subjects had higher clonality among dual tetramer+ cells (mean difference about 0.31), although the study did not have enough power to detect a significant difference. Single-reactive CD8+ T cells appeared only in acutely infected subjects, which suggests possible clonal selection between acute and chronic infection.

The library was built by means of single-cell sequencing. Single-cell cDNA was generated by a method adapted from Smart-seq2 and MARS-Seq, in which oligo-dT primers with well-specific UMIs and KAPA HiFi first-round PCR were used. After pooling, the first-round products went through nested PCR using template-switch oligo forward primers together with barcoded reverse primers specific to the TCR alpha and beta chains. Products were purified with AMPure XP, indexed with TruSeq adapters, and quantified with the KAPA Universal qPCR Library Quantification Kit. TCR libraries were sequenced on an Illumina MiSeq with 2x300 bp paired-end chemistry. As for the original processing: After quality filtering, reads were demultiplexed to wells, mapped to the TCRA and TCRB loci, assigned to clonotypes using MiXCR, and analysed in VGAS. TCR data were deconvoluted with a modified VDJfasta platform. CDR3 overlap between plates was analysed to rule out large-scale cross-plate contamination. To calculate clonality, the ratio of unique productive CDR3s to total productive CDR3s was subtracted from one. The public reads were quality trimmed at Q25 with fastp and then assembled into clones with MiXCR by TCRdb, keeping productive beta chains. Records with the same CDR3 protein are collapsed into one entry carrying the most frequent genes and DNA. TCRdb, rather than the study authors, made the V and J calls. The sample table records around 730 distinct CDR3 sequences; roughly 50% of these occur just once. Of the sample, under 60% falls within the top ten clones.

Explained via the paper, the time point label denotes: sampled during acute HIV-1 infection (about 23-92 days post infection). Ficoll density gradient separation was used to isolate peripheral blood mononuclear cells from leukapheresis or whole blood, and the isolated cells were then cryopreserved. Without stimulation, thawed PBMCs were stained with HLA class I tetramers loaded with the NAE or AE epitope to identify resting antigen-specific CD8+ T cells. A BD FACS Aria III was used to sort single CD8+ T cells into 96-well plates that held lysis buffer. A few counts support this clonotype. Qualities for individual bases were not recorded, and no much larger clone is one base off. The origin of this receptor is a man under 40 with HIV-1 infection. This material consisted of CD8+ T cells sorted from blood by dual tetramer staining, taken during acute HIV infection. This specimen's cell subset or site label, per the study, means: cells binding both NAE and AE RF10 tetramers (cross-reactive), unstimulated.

The base sequence is TGCAGTGCTAGTGTCCAGGGGTTTTACGAGCAGTACTTC. Its protein reads: CSASVQGFYEQYF. The chain couples TRBV20-1 to TRBJ2-7; TRBD1 might be the D gene, on 6 matching bases. The germline ends are 13 bases apart after V is trimmed by 3 bases and J by 4 bases. For CDR1 and CDR2, the germline V gene (reference sequence) lists DFQATT and SNEGSKA. The CDR3, from cysteine to phenylalanine, totals 13 residues. The kept DNA is CDR3 alone, 39 bases in frame from the first base.